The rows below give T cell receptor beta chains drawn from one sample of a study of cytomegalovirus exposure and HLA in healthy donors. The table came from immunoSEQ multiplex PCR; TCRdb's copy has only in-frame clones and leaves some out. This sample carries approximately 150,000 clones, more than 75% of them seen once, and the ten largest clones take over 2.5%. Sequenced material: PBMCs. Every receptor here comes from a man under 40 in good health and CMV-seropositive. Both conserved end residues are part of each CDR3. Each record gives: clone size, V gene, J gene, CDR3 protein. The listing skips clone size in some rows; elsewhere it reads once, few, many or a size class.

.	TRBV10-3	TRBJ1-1	CAISESTAEEAFF
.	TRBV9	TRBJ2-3	CASSVVGQMTDTQYF
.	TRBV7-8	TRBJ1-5	CASSLASGGGGQPQHF
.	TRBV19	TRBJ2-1	CATLPGGTYNEQFF
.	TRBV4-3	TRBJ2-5	CASSQDGVLPAGEAKTQYF
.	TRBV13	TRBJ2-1	CASSFRFEQFF
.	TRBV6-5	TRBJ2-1	CASSRLAGVYNEQFF
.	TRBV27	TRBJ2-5	CASSPLGGGETQYF
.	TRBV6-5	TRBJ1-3	CASSRDTSGNTIYF
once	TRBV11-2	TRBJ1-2	CASSSGGTYGYTF
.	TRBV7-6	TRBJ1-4	CASSFQGANNEKLFF
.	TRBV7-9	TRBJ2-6	CASRGQFFPSGANVLTF
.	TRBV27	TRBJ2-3	CASSFPGTSGGAWDTQYF
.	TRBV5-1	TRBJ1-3	CASSQGAPGNTIYF
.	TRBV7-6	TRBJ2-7	CASSPLRSTGLYEQYF
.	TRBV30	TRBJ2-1	CAWSVGRNEQFF
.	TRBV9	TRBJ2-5	CASNPSGQETQYF
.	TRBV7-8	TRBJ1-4	CASSLSNEKLFF
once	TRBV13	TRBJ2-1	CASSLAGGAYNEQFF
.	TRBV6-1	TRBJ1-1	CASRQGAREAFF
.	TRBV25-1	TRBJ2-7	CASSEMVAGGYEQYF
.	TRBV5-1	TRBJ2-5	CASSSLREETQYF
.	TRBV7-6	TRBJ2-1	CASSSLTGNNEQFF
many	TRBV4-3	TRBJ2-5	CASSQGEGVETQYF
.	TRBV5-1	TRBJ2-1	CASSLGLAGVMNEQFF
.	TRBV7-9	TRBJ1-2	CSSSPTLGQGVYGYTF
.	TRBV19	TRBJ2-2	CASSLNPGVNTGELFF
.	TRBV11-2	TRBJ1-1	CASSLWDRADTEAFF
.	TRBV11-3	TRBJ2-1	CASSARLGVYNEQFF
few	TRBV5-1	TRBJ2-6	CASSLGAGANVLTF
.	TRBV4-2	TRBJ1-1	CASSSGVSTEAFF
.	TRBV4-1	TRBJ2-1	CASSQGADSYNEQFF
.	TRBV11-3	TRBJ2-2	CASSFLEFDGELFF
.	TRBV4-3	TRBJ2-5	CASSHLDREETQYF
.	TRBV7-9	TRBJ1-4	CASSFRTEKLFF
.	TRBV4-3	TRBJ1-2	CASSQGTANYGYTF